This T cell receptor (beta chain) is from a study of control samples from healthy donors and cancer patients. CDR3 size: 14 residues. Germline V gene lookup returns CDR1 SGDLS and CDR2 YYNGEE. With 3 bases removed from V and 1 base from J, the gap between germline ends came to 7 bases. This clone was found once. Clones were read by immunoSEQ multiplex PCR, and TCRdb kept only the in-frame ones, dropping some. The repertoire holds 100,000 to 150,000 clones, with 70% to 90% as singletons. The chain has TRBV9 and TRBJ2-2; no firm D call. The material sequenced was blood. This receptor was obtained from a man aged 50 to 59 in good health. In nucleotides, the CDR3 is TGTGCCAGCAGCGCGCCTCTGAACACCGGGGAGCTGTTTTTT. Protein: CASSAPLNTGELFF.